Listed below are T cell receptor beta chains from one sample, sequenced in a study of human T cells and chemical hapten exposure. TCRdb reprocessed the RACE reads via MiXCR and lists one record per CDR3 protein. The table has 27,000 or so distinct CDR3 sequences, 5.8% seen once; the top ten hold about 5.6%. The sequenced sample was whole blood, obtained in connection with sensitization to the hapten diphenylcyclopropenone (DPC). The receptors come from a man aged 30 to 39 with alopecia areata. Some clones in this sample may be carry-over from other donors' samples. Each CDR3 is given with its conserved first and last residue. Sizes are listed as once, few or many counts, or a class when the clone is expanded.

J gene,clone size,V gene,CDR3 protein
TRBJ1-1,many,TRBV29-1,CSVDRQVTEAFF
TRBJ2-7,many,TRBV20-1,CSARDDRTSGFPSYEQYF
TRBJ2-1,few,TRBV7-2,CASTILAGGKGPEQFF
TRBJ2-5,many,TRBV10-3,CAISDGGGETQYF
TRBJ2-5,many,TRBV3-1,CASSQDRLSEVETQYF
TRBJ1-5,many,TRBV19,CATALTGDNQPQHF
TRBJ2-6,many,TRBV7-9,CASSHQSSGANVLTF
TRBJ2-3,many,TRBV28,CASSSSVETDTQYF
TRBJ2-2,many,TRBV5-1,CASSLLQTGANTGELFF
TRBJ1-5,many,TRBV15,CATSSRGLRGVAQPQHF